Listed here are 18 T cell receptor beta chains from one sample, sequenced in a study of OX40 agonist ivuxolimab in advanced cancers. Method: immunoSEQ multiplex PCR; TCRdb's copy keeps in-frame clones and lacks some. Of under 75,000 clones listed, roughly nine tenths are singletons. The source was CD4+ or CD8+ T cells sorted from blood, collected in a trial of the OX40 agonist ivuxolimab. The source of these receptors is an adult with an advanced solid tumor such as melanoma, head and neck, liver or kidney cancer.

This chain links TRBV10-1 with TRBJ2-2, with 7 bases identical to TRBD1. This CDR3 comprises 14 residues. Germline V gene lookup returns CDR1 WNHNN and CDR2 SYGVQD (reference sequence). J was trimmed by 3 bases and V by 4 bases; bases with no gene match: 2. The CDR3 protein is CASSVTGDTGELFF. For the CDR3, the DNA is TGCGCCAGCAGTGTCACAGGGGACACCGGGGAGCTGTTTTTT.

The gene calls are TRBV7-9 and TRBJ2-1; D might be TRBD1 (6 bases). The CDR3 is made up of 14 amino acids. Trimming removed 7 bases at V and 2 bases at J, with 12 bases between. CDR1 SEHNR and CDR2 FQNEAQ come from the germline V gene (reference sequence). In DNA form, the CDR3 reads TGTGCCAGCACCCAGGGGCAGGCCTACAATGAGCAGTTCTTC. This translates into CASTQGQAYNEQFF.

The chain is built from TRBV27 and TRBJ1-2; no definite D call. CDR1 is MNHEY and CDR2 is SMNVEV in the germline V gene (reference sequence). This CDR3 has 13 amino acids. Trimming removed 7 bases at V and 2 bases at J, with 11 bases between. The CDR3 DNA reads TGTGCCAGCACCAATGGCGTCAACTATGGCTACACCTTC. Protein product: CASTNGVNYGYTF.

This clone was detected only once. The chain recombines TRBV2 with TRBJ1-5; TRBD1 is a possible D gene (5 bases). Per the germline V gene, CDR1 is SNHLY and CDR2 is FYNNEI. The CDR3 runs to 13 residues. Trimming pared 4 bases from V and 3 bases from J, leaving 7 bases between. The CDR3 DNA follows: TGTGCCAGCAGTGCAGGGATCAATCAGCCCCAGCATTTT. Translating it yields CASSAGINQPQHF.

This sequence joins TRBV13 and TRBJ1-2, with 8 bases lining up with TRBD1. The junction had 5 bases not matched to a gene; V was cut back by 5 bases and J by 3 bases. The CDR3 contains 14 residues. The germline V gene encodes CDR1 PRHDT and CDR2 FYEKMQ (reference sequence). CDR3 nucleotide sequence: TGTGCCAGCAGCACGGACAGGGAATACTATGGCTACACCTTC. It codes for CASSTDREYYGYTF.

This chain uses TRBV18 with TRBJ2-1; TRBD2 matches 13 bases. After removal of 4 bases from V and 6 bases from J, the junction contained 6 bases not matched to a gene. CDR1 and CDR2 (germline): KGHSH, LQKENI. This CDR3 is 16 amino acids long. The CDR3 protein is CASSLPGLAGSNEQFF. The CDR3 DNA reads TGTGCCAGCTCACTACCGGGACTAGCGGGATCCAATGAGCAGTTCTTC.

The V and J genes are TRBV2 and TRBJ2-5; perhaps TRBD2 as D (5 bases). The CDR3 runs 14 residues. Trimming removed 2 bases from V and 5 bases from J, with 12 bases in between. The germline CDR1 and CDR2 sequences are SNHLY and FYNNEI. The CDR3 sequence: CASSEMTPGETQYF. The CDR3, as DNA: TGTGCCAGCAGTGAAATGACCCCGGGGGAGACCCAGTACTTC.

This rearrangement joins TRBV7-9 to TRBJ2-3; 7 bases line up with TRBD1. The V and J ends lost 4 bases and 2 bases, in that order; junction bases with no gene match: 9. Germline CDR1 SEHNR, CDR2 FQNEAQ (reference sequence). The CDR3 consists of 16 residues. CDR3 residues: CASSSSPGQITDTQYF. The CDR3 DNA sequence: TGTGCCAGCAGCTCTTCGCCGGGACAGATCACAGATACGCAGTATTTT. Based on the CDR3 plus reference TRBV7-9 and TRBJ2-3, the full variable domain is DTGVSQNPRHKITKRGQNVTFRCDPISEHNRLYWYRQTLGQGPEFLTYFQNEAQLEKSRLLSDRFSAERPKGSFSTLEIQRTEQGDSAMYLCASSSSPGQITDTQYFGPGTRLTVL.

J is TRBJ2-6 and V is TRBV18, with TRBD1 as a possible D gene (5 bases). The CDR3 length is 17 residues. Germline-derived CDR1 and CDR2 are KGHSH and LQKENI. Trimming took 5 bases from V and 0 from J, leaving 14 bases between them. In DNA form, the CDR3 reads TGTGCCAGCTCAGATGACAGTGAATACTCTGGGGCCAACGTCCTGACTTTC. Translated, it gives CASSDDSEYSGANVLTF.

The CDR3 here is CASSEAALKTGELFF. CDR3 DNA sequence: TGTGCCAGCAGTGAAGCCGCCTTGAAGACCGGGGAGCTGTTTTTT. The chain carries TRBV2 and TRBJ2-2; D unresolved. Trimming took 0 bases from V and 5 from J, leaving 10 bases between them. Germline V lookup: CDR1 SNHLY, CDR2 FYNNEI. This CDR3 contains 15 residues. Looking up the rest from reference TRBV2 and TRBJ2-2 gives the full variable domain: EPEVTQTPSHQVTQMGQEVILRCVPISNHLYFYWYRQILGQKVEFLVSFYNNEISEKSEIFDDQFSVERPDGSNFTLKIRSTKLEDSAMYFCASSEAALKTGELFFGEGSRLTVL.

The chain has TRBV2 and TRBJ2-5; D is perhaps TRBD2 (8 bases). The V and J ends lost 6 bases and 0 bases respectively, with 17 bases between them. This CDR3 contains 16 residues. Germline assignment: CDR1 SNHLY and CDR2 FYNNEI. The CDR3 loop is CASRAGGAGDQETQYF. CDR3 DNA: TGTGCCAGCAGAGCAGGGGGAGCGGGAGACCAAGAGACCCAGTACTTC.

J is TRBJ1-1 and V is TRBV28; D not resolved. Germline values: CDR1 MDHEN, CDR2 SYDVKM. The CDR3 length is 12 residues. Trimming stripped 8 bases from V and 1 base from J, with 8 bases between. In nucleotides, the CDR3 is TGTGCCAGCTTTAATCCGAACACTGAAGCTTTCTTT. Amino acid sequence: CASFNPNTEAFF.

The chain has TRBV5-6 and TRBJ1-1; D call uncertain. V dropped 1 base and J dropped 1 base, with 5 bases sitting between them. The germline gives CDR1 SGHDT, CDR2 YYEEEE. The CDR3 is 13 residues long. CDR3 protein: CASSLNANTEAFF. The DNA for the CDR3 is TGTGCCAGCAGCTTGAATGCGAACACTGAAGCTTTCTTT.

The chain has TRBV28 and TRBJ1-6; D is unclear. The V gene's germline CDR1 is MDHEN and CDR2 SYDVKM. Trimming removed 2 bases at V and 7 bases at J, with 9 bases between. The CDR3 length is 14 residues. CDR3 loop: CASSLVGSNSPLHF. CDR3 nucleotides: TGTGCCAGCAGTTTAGTGGGGAGCAATTCACCCCTCCACTTT.

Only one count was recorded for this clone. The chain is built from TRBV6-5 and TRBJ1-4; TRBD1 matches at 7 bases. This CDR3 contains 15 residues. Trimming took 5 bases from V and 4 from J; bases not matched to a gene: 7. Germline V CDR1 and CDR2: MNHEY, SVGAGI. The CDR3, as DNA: TGTGCCAGCAGTCCTCAGACAGGGTATAATGAAAAACTGTTTTTT. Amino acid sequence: CASSPQTGYNEKLFF.

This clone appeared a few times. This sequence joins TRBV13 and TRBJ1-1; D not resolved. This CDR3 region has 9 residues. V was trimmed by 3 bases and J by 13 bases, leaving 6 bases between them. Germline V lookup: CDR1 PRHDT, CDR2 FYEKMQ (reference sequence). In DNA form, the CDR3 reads TGTGCCAGCAGCTTTACAGATTTCTTT. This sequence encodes CASSFTDFF.

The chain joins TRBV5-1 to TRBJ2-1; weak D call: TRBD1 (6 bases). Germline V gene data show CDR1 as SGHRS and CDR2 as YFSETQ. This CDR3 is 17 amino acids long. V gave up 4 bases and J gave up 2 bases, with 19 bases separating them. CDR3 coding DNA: TGCGCCAGCAGCACCGACAATGACAGGTCCCCCTACAATGAGCAGTTCTTC. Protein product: CASSTDNDRSPYNEQFF. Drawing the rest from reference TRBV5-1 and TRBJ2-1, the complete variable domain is KAGVTQTPRYLIKTRGQQVTLSCSPISGHRSVSWYQQTPGQGLQFLFEYFSETQRNKGNFPGRFSGRQFSNSRSEMNVSTLELGDSALYLCASSTDNDRSPYNEQFFGPGTRLTVL.

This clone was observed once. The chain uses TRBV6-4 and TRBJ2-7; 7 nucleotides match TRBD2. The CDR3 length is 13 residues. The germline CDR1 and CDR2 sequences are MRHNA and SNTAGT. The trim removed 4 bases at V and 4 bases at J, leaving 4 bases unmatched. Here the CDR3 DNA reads TGTGCCAGCAGTGGCGGGAGTGGGTACGAGCAGTACTTC. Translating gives CASSGGSGYEQYF.